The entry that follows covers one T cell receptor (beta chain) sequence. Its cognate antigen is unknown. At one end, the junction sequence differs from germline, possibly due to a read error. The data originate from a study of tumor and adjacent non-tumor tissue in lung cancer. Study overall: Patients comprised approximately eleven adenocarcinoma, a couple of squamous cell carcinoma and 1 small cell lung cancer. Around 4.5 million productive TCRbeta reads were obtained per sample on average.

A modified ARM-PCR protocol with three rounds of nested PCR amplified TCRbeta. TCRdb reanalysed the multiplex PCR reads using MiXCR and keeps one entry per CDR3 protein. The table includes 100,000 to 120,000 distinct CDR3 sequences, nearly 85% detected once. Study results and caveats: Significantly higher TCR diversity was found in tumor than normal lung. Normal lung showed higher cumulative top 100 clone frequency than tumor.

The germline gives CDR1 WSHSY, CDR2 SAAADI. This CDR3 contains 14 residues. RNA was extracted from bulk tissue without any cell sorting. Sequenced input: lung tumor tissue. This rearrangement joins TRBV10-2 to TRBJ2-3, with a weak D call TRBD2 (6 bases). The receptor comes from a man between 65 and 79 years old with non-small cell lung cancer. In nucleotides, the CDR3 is TGCGCCACCAGTGATCGGGGGTGCACAGTTACGCAGTATTTT. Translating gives CATSDRGCTVTQYF.